The present entry profiles one T cell receptor (beta chain) with its context. This clonotype was seen many times. Its binding antigen is unknown. It has no much larger one-base neighbor in the sample; base qualities were not kept. This sample stems from a study of T cell repertoires in cytomegalovirus infection (dated by TCRdb to between 2019 and 2020). In the study overall: The HLA type of each donor mattered for the analysis, because public TCR beta signatures pointed to carriage of CMV infection along with the matching HLA type. General study outcomes and caveats: In the ex vivo response, HLA-C-restricted CMV-specific TCR beta clonotypes were dominant, and in two of eight donors the single most frequent clonotype came from this HLA-C-restricted group. Carriers of CMV infection plus the relevant HLA type were discriminated by the cumulative frequency of public TCR beta family members in the study cohort and in an independent approximately 350-donor cohort.

The data were produced on an Illumina HiSeq 1500. In TCRdb, the public reads were trimmed at Q25 with fastp and aligned with MiXCR, with productive beta chains retained. One record per CDR3 amino acid sequence lists the most common genes and DNA. The sample contains some 130,000 distinct CDR3 sequences, 7% to 10% of them found a single time. The leading ten clones occupy roughly a tenth of the sample. The germline V gene yields SGHTA for CDR1 and FQGNSA for CDR2. V is pared back by 5 bases and J by 1 base, with 12 bases lying between the germline termini. From its cysteine to its phenylalanine, the CDR3 spans 15 amino acids. Only the CDR3 portion is preserved as DNA: 45 bases, with reading frame beginning at the first base.

Rearrangement joined TRBV7-2 to TRBJ1-5, with TRBD1 perhaps the D gene, on 5 matching bases. The sequence was obtained from a human donor in good health (CMV status not recorded). Some clones in this sample may be carry-over from other donors' samples. Source material: PBMCs. The sequenced DNA: TGTGCCAGCAGCCCTGGGACTCCAAGCAATCAGCCCCAGCATTTT. This yields the protein CASSPGTPSNQPQHF. The full variable domain, completed from the reference TRBV7-2 and TRBJ1-5 proteins outside the CDR3, reads GAGVSQSPSNKVTEKGKDVELRCDPISGHTALYWYRQSLGQGLEFLIYFQGNSAPDKSGLPSDRFSAERTGGSVSTLTIQRTQQEDSAVYLCASSPGTPSNQPQHFGDGTRLSIL.